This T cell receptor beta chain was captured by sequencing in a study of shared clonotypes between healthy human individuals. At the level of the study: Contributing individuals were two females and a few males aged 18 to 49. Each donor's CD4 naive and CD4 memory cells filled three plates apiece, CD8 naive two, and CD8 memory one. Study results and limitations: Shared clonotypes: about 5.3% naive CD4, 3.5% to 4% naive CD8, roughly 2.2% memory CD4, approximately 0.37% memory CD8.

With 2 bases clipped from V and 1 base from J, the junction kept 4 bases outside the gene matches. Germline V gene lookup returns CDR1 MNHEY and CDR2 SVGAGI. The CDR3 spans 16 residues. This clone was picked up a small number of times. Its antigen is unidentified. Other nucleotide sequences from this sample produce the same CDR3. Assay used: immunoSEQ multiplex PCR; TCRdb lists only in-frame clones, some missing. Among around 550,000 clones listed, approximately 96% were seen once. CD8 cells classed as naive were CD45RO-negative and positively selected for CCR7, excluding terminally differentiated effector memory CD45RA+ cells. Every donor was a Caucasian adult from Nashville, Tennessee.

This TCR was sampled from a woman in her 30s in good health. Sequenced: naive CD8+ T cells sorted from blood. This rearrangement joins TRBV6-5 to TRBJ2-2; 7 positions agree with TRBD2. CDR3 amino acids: CASSYGLAVNTGELFF. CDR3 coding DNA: TGTGCCAGCAGTTACGGGCTAGCGGTGAACACCGGGGAGCTGTTTTTT.